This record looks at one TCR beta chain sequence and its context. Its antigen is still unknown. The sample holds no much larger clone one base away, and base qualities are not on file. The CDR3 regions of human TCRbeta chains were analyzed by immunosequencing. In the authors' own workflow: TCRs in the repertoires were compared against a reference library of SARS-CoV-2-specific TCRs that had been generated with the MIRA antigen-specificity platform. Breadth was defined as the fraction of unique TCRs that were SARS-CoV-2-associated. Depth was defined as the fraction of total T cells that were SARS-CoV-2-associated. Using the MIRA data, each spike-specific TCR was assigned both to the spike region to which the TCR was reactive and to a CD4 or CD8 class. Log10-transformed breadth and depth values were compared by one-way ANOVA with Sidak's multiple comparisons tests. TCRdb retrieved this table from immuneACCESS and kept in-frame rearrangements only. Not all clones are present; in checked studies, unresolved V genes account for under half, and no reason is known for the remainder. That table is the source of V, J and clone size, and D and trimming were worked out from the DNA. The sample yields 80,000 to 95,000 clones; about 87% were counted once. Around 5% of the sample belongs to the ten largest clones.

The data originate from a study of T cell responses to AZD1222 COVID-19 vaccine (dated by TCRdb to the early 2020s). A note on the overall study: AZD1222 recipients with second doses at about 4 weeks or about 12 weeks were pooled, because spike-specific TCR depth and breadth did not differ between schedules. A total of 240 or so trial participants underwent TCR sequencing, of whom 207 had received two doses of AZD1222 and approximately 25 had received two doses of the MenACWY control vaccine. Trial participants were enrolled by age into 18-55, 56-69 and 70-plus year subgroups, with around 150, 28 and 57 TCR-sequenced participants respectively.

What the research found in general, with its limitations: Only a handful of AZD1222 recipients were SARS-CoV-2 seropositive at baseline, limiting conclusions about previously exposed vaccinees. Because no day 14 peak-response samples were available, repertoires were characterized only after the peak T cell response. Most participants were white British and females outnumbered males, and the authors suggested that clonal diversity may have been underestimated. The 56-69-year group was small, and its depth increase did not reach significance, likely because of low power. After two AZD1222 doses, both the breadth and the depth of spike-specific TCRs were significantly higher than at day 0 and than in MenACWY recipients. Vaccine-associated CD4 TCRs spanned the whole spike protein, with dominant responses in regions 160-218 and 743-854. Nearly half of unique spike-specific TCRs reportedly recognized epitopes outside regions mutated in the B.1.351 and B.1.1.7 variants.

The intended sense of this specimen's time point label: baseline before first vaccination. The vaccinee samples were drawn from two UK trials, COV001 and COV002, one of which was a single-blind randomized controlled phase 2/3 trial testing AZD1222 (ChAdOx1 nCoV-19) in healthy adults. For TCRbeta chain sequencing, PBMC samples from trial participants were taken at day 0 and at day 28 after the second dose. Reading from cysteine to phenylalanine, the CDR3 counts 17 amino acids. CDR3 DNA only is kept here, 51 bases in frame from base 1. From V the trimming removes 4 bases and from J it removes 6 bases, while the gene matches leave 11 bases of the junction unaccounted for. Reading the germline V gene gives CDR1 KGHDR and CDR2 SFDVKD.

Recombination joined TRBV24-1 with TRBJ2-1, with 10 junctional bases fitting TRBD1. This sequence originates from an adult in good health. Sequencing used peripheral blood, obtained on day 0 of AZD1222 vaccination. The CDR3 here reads CATSDKRQGARINEQFF. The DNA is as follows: TGTGCCACCAGTGACAAAAGACAGGGGGCTCGGATCAATGAGCAGTTCTTC.